The source of this TCR beta chain is a study of blood T cell repertoires in COVID-19. Turning to the study itself: From T cells, B-cell-depleted T cells, or PBMCs came the material, which was cDNA or gDNA.

Germline V gene data show CDR1 as SGDLS and CDR2 as YYNGEE. The ends lost 7 bases at V and 3 bases at J; junction bases unmatched: 9. The CDR3 consists of 15 residues. Original processing notes: Nucleated cell counts were estimated from reference gene primer amplification. The protocol was immunoSEQ multiplex PCR, while the TCRdb copy is restricted to in-frame clones and leaves out a portion. V and J calls and clone size follow that table, whereas D and trimming were derived from the DNA. There are approximately 75,000 clones in the sample; roughly 85% occur only once, and roughly 20% lies in the top ten.

This sequence originates from an elderly woman with acute or convalescent COVID-19. The chain combines TRBV9 with TRBJ1-2; 10 bases line up with TRBD1. Sequencing was performed on peripheral blood. CDR3 DNA sequence: TGTGCCAGCCGACCTTCCGGGACAGGGGACTATGGCTACACCTTC. Translating it yields CASRPSGTGDYGYTF.